This TCR beta chain stems from a study of blood T cell repertoires in COVID-19. Study-wide background: PBMCs, B-cell-depleted T cells, or T cells provided the cDNA or gDNA that made up the material.

Authors' data handling: Scientists estimated how many nucleated cells there were by amplifying reference gene primers. TCRdb's table, derived via immunoSEQ multiplex PCR, lists solely in-frame clones and lacks some. That table furnishes V, J and clone size, whereas the DNA furnished D and trimming. The data contain 350,000 to 500,000 clones, about 88% of them singletons. V gave up 4 bases and J gave up 6 bases; unmatched junction bases: 5. This CDR3 has 13 amino acids. Germline CDR1 and CDR2: SGHKS and YYEKEE (reference sequence). Individuals aged roughly 18 to 100 years were recruited from approximately 24 US areas. The study recruited exposed participants who had met a COVID-19 case within 2 weeks before entry.

The sample taken for sequencing was PBMCs or T cells enriched from blood (not recorded which). The chain couples TRBV5-5 to TRBJ2-5; TRBD1 matches 8 bases. The clonotype originates from a woman younger than 35 who had been exposed to COVID-19. DNA for the CDR3: TGTGCCAGCAGCCATGGACAGGGAAAGACCCAGTACTTC. The encoded protein is CASSHGQGKTQYF.